The text below deals with one TCR beta chain. This clonotype has more than one count but fewer than ten. It has no known antigen specificity. The input lacks base qualities; no much larger clone sits a single base away. The germline V gene specifies SGHTA as CDR1 and FQGNSA as CDR2. Trimming costs V 4 bases and J 1 base, and their ends lie 10 bases apart. The CDR3, cysteine through phenylalanine, is 14 amino acids long. Only CDR3 DNA is held: 42 bases, read in frame from base 1. These data belong to a study of blood T cells in healthy people across ages (dated by TCRdb to 2015 to 2017). About the full investigation: In model experiments, roughly one uniquely barcoded TCR beta cDNA molecule per two T cells was captured by template switching. Using deep sequencing normalized with unique cDNA molecular identifiers, the study measured how TCR beta repertoire diversity changes with age. The donors were divided into four age groups: young (average around 15 years), middle-aged (about 40), aged (about 56) and long-lived (about 80). To avoid experimental bias, donors of different ages were spread randomly across the sequencing lanes. Two additional independent replicas of 1 million unique cDNA reads from the same blood draw were analyzed for two donors (one aged 18 to 30 and one aged 80 or older).

Library method: 5' RACE. The second PCR ran for about 6 to 12 cycles and used a J-beta primer mix along with a sample-barcoded 5' primer. Each TCR beta cDNA molecule received a unique molecular identifier from a template-switch 5' adaptor carrying 12 random nucleotides. At least 2.5 million CDR3-containing paired-end reads were obtained from each sample. First-strand cDNA synthesis was performed from all RNA using the Mint cDNA synthesis kit, with priming by a TRBC-specific oligonucleotide. Following uracil-DNA glycosylase treatment, a first 18-cycle PCR with universal primers M1SS and BC2_uni_R was performed on all cDNA. The study's processing was this. For normalization, 1 million high-quality reads, each with a distinct molecular identifier, were randomly selected from each sample. Instead of being binned into consensus sequences, reads that shared molecular identifiers were thrown out. MiTCR, with a Q25 quality threshold and the strictest error-elimination algorithm, was used for CDR3 identification, clonotype clustering and error correction. A nonparametric unseen species model using Euler transformation provided a lower-bound estimate of total TCR beta diversity. TCRdb took the public reads, trimmed them with fastp at Q25, ran MiXCR for clone calling and kept in-frame beta chains. CDR3 protein duplicates are merged, each entry listing the most common genes and DNA. Clone size and V and J calls follow TCRdb, not the original study. The sample includes 1.8 million or so distinct CDR3 sequences, with roughly two fifths observed a single time. Of the sample, 23% falls within the top ten clones.

On the study overall, not on this receptor specifically: Compared with the aged group, more naive CD4+ T cells, fewer expanded clones and increased TCR diversity were shown by the long-lived group, suggesting age selection. Because the CMV infection status of the donors was unknown, age-related changes in expanded clonotypes may potentially have been confounded. Observed TCR beta diversity correlated strongly with the percentage of naive T cells measured by flow cytometry. As age increased, observed TCR beta diversity per million T cells dropped in a roughly linear way, and a significant reduction was already evident by age around 41. Estimates of total diversity based on one million sequenced T cells were considered lower bounds and underestimates. Because profiling used bulk unsorted PBMCs, naive and antigen-experienced compartments could not be compared conclusively.

Systemically healthy Caucasian individuals from Russia, approximately 39 in total and aged roughly 6 to 90 years, were included as donors. Each donor gave ten milliliters of peripheral blood, collected into EDTA-treated Vacutainer tubes. Ficoll-Paque density-gradient centrifugation was used to isolate PBMCs, with at least 7 million per sample. Total RNA was extracted from PBMCs with Trizol reagent, with at least 5.5 micrograms obtained per sample. For every donor, flow cytometry on a PBMC aliquot measured the percentage of naive CD45RAhigh/CD27high T cells. This TCR came from a human donor in good health. The sequence links TRBV7-2 to TRBJ2-5, with the D gene possibly TRBD1 or TRBD2, each one fitting 5 bases. The material sequenced was blood. The DNA is TGTGCCAGCAGCTCAGAGGGGACCCAAGAGACCCAGTACTTC. Translated, this is CASSSEGTQETQYF.